This T cell receptor beta chain emerged from a study of cytomegalovirus exposure and HLA in healthy donors. The length of the CDR3 is 14 residues. CDR1 is SNHLY and CDR2 is FYNNEI in the germline V gene. Trimming cost V 6 bases and J 7 bases; bases outside gene matches: 8. The PCR used 60 Vbeta and 13 Jbeta primers. Measured with immunoSEQ multiplex PCR; TCRdb has only the in-frame clones, and not every one. The table includes around 220,000 clones, roughly four fifths detected once. The rearrangement links TRBV2 to TRBJ2-1; 8 bases match TRBD1. The sequenced material came from PBMCs. This clonotype was sampled from a girl aged 2 to 9 in good health and CMV-seronegative. CDR3 sequence reads: CASSDRGSANEQFF. The CDR3 DNA is TGTGCCAGCAGCGACAGGGGTTCGGCGAATGAGCAGTTCTTC.